This T cell receptor beta chain was captured by sequencing in a study of PD-1 blockade in classical Hodgkin lymphoma. Study details: Nivolumab was administered to patients intravenously at 3 mg/kg every 2 weeks. Study-level findings and limits: Compared with healthy donors, newly diagnosed patients reportedly showed lower baseline TCR diversity. CD4+ TCR diversity, unlike CD8+, rose significantly by C4D1.

After autologous stem cell transplantation all patients relapsed, and prior brentuximab vedotin exposure differed between cohorts. Classifying best responses yielded complete response, partial response or progressive disease. Notes on this clone: Its antigen remains unidentified.

CDR1 is GTSNPN and CDR2 is SVGIG in the germline V gene (reference sequence). The germline V and J ends were trimmed by 1 base and 5 bases, with 11 bases remaining between them. The CDR3 runs 14 residues. Data came from immunoSEQ multiplex PCR; TCRdb stores just in-frame clones and leaves some out. The sample includes 100,000 or so clones, around 89% of them seen just once. The V call is TRBV30, the J call TRBJ2-2; D tentatively reads TRBD1 or TRBD2 (5 bases each). This TCR was sampled from a human donor with classical Hodgkin lymphoma. The source was peripheral blood mononuclear cells (PBMCs), collected before the second cycle of nivolumab. CDR3 in amino acids: CAWSDGAGTGELFF. The CDR3 DNA sequence: TGTGCCTGGAGTGACGGGGCCGGGACCGGGGAGCTGTTTTTT.